One and the same sample provided the 17 T cell receptor beta chains below, sequenced in a study of CD8 T cells in Susac syndrome. The RNA input was about 0.5 to 1 ug, and it was reverse transcribed with random hexamers. MiXCR, applied by TCRdb to the immunoSEQ multiplex PCR reads, yields one record per CDR3 protein. This table holds a few hundred thousand distinct CDR3 sequences, roughly 85% found once. Sequenced: CD8+ T cells from PBMCs. These receptors were taken from a human donor with multiple sclerosis.

The chain joins TRBV15 to TRBJ2-2; D remains unclear. This CDR3 has 13 amino acids. Deletions cut 1 base from V and 4 bases from J, with 4 bases between. CDR1 LNHNV and CDR2 YYDKDF come from the germline V gene (reference sequence). In nucleotides, the CDR3 is TGTGCCACCAGCAGAGTCCCCACCGGGGAGCTGTTTTTT. It codes for CATSRVPTGELFF.

CDR3 protein: CASSLGVGTTDTQYF. In nucleotides, the CDR3 is TGTGCCAGCAGCTTAGGAGTAGGGACCACAGATACGCAGTATTTT. The chain is built from TRBV7-9 and TRBJ2-3; TRBD1 or TRBD2 may be the D gene (5 bases each). V lost 1 base to trimming and J lost 2 bases, with 10 bases between them. This CDR3 spans 15 amino acids. The germline CDR1 and CDR2 sequences are SEHNR and FQNEAQ (reference sequence).

In DNA, the CDR3 is TGTGCCATCAATGCAGGGGCCGAGCAGTACTTC. Protein: CAINAGAEQYF. The chain is built from TRBV10-3 and TRBJ2-7; perhaps TRBD1 as D (6 bases). The germline V gene encodes CDR1 ENHRY and CDR2 SYGVKD. This CDR3 has 11 amino acids. Trimming took off 7 bases at V and 6 bases at J, with 10 bases between the two ends.

This chain connects TRBV27 to TRBJ2-3, with 9 bases identical to TRBD2. This CDR3 spans 16 amino acids. With V trimmed by 3 bases and J by 4 bases, 8 bases remained unmatched. From germline, CDR1 is MNHEY and CDR2 SMNVEV (reference sequence). The CDR3 loop is CASSLIAGDGPDTQYF. The CDR3 bases are TGTGCCAGCAGTTTGATAGCGGGAGACGGGCCAGATACGCAGTATTTT.

V and J are TRBV18 and TRBJ2-5, with unresolved D. The CDR3 loop spans 15 amino acids. The ends were cut back, 6 bases at V and 4 bases at J, with 18 bases in the middle. Germline CDR1 is KGHSH and CDR2 is LQKENI. This CDR3 is CASSPNDPYGETQYF. The CDR3 nucleotides read TGTGCCAGCTCTCCGAACGACCCCTATGGAGAGACCCAGTACTTC. The full variable domain, rest sourced from reference TRBV18 and TRBJ2-5, is NAGVMQNPRHLVRRRGQEARLRCSPMKGHSHVYWYRQLPEEGLKFMVYLQKENIIDESGMPKERFSAEFPKEGPSILRIQQVVRGDSAAYFCASSPNDPYGETQYFGPGTRLLVL.

The chain recombines TRBV4-3 with TRBJ2-1, with 7 bases aligning to TRBD2. The V segment lost 5 bases and the J segment 4 bases; nucleotides outside the gene matches: 11. In germline, CDR1 is LGHNA, CDR2 YSLEER. The CDR3 runs to 16 residues. DNA of the CDR3: TGCGCCAGCAGCGACACAGCGGGGATACCTTACAATGAGCAGTTCTTC. This translates into CASSDTAGIPYNEQFF.

This clonotype was seen just once. The chain recombines TRBV27 with TRBJ2-3; D is ambiguous. The V end lost 7 bases, the J end lost 4 bases, and 9 bases lay between the germline ends. In germline, CDR1 is MNHEY, CDR2 SMNVEV (reference sequence). The CDR3 is 12 residues long. The CDR3 nucleotides read TGTGCCAGCACAGGACGGTCAGATACGCAGTATTTT. It specifies CASTGRSDTQYF.

The rearrangement uses TRBV12-3 or TRBV12-4 and TRBJ1-6; tentative D call: TRBD1 (6 bases). V was shortened by 1 base and J by 6 bases, with 16 bases between the two germline ends. There are 17 residues in the CDR3. The CDR3, as DNA: TGTGCCAGCAGTTTAGGTTTCGGACAGAAAATTAATTCACCCCTCCACTTT. Amino acid sequence: CASSLGFGQKINSPLHF.

The genes are TRBV12-3 or TRBV12-4 and TRBJ2-3, with D possibly called TRBD1 or TRBD2 (6 bases each). The germline V and J ends were trimmed by 4 bases and 6 bases, with 14 bases remaining between them. The CDR3 spans 14 residues. The CDR3 here is CASSSGAGADTQYF. The CDR3 DNA reads TGTGCCAGCAGTTCGGGGGCAGGGGCGGATACGCAGTATTTT.

In this sample, this clonotype turned up once. The chain links TRBV29-1 to TRBJ2-7; D is perhaps TRBD1 (6 bases). V was pared by 4 bases and J by 3 bases, with 19 bases between. CDR1 is SQVTM, CDR2 ANQGSEA, per germline. The CDR3 is 15 residues long. CDR3 in amino acids: CSVAGVGSQDYEQYF. CDR3 DNA sequence: TGCAGCGTTGCAGGGGTCGGCAGCCAGGACTACGAGCAGTACTTC.

This clonotype appeared a few times. The chain combines TRBV27 with TRBJ2-7; no firm D call. Trimming shortened V by 8 bases and J by 2 bases, and 13 bases separated the two germline ends. Germline CDR1 MNHEY, CDR2 SMNVEV (reference sequence). The CDR3 has 13 amino acids. CDR3 bases: TGTGCCAGCGGGTTATCCGCTACCTACGAGCAGTACTTC. Translation: CASGLSATYEQYF.

This sequence joins TRBV27 and TRBJ1-2, with a tentative D call TRBD1 (5 bases). Germline lookup yields CDR1 MNHEY and CDR2 SMNVEV (reference sequence). This CDR3 has 15 residues. Trimming took 3 bases from V and 5 from J, leaving 16 bases between them. CDR3 sequence (DNA): TGTGCCAGCAGTTTGACAGTCCCCGGGGAGTATGGCTACACCTTC. This encodes CASSLTVPGEYGYTF.

This sequence joins TRBV6-5 and TRBJ1-5, with D perhaps TRBD1 (5 bases). This CDR3 spans 14 amino acids. The germline V gene encodes CDR1 MNHEY and CDR2 SVGAGI. The V end lost 1 base, the J end lost 7 bases, and 11 bases lay between the germline ends. The CDR3, as DNA: TGTGCCAGCAGTTACTTTATGGGGGGGCAGCCCCAGCATTTT. It codes for CASSYFMGGQPQHF.

This chain joins TRBV27 and TRBJ2-1; D is undetermined. V lost 5 bases to trimming and J lost 9 bases, with 20 bases between them. In germline, CDR1 is MNHEY, CDR2 SMNVEV (reference sequence). The CDR3 is 15 residues long. As DNA, the CDR3 is TGTGCCAGCAGTCTCCGGAGTCCCCTGGTGGCTGAGCAGTTCTTC. Translated: CASSLRSPLVAEQFF.

This clonotype is a singleton in its sample. This chain joins TRBV4-3 and TRBJ1-1; the D gene is possibly TRBD1 (5 bases). The CDR3 is 15 amino acids. V dropped 2 bases and J dropped 0 bases, with 10 bases sitting between them. Germline V CDR1 and CDR2: LGHNA, YSLEER. CDR3 bases: TGCGCCAGCAGCCAACTCAGGGCCATGAACACTGAAGCTTTCTTT. Protein product: CASSQLRAMNTEAFF.

This clonotype was observed a few times. The chain uses TRBV4-1 and TRBJ1-1; D gene uncertain. The germline V gene has CDR1 MGHRA and CDR2 YSYEKL. V was clipped by 3 bases and J by 4 bases, with 18 bases between them. This CDR3 spans 16 amino acids. As DNA, the CDR3 is TGCGCCAGCAGCCAGGGAGTATCACAGTGGGCCACTGAAGCTTTCTTT. It translates to CASSQGVSQWATEAFF.

The chain combines TRBV2 with TRBJ1-3; D unresolved. With 7 bases removed from V and 0 bases from J, the gap between germline ends came to 7 bases. Germline V gene sequence: CDR1 SNHLY, CDR2 FYNNEI. The CDR3 covers 13 residues. CDR3 coding DNA: TGTGCCAGCATGGAGTTCTCTGGAAACACCATATATTTT. Translation gives CASMEFSGNTIYF.